A single sample is the source of the 12 T cell receptor beta chains below, sequenced in a study of shared clonotypes between healthy human individuals. Method: immunoSEQ multiplex PCR; TCRdb's copy keeps in-frame clones and lacks some. In the table there are over 1.4 million clones, approximately 96% of which are singletons. The sequenced material came from naive CD4+ T cells sorted from blood. This sample's subset: CD45RA+ positively selected. These receptors were obtained from a man younger than 45 in good health.

A single count supports this clone. The chain joins TRBV10-3 to TRBJ2-3, with D perhaps TRBD2 (6 bases). The CDR3 covers 14 residues. Germline CDR1 reads ENHRY; CDR2 reads SYGVKD. With 5 bases removed from V and 5 bases from J, the gap between germline ends came to 14 bases. The CDR3: CAISRLGNLDTQYF. The CDR3 nucleotides read TGTGCCATCAGTAGACTAGGAAACCTAGATACGCAGTATTTT.

The V and J genes are TRBV11-1 and TRBJ1-1; no reliable D call. CDR1 is SGHAT, CDR2 FQDESV, per germline (reference sequence). The CDR3 is 13 residues long. The V gene lost 5 bases and the J gene lost 5 bases, with 12 bases spanning the gap. CDR3 amino acids: CASSPSGRTEAFF. The CDR3 region has the DNA TGTGCCAGCAGCCCTTCAGGTCGAACTGAAGCTTTCTTT.

The chain combines TRBV7-9 with TRBJ2-7, with TRBD2 as a possible D gene (5 bases). The CDR3 spans 15 residues. V lost 4 bases, J lost 0 bases, and 13 bases lay in between. Germline V CDR1 and CDR2: SEHNR, FQNEAQ (reference sequence). The CDR3 here is CASSSSIGVSYEQYF. The CDR3 DNA reads as TGTGCCAGCAGCTCCTCTATCGGGGTCTCCTACGAGCAGTACTTC.

The chain carries TRBV9 and TRBJ2-7; tentatively, D is TRBD2 (5 bases). The CDR3 runs to 16 residues. V shed 0 bases and J shed 3 bases, with 16 bases lying between them. Germline assignment: CDR1 SGDLS and CDR2 YYNGEE. The CDR3 spells CASSVGWGAPNYEQYF. The CDR3, as DNA: TGTGCCAGCAGCGTAGGTTGGGGAGCACCGAACTACGAGCAGTACTTC.

This chain links TRBV28 with TRBJ2-7; TRBD2 agrees at 12 bases. The CDR3 is made up of 14 amino acids. V was pared by 8 bases and J by 2 bases, with 4 bases of the junction left unmatched. Per germline, CDR1 MDHEN and CDR2 SYDVKM. As DNA, the CDR3 is TGTGCCAGCGCGACTAGCGGGAGTCCCTACGAGCAGTACTTC. Protein sequence: CASATSGSPYEQYF.

V is TRBV2 and J is TRBJ2-3, with D hard to call. Germline values: CDR1 SNHLY, CDR2 FYNNEI. This CDR3 has 15 residues. V lost 6 bases and J lost 2, with 15 bases in between. CDR3 protein: CASRGLGGPTDTQYF. Written as DNA, the CDR3 is TGTGCCAGCAGGGGGTTGGGCGGACCCACAGATACGCAGTATTTT.

The gene calls are TRBV28 and TRBJ2-4; D is possibly TRBD2 (5 bases). Germline CDR1 reads MDHEN; CDR2 reads SYDVKM. This CDR3 spans 11 amino acids. The V gene lost 5 bases and the J gene lost 8 bases, with 7 bases spanning the gap. The CDR3 spells CASSPGDIQYF. The CDR3 nucleotides read TGTGCCAGCAGTCCCGGGGACATTCAGTACTTC.

CDR3 loop: CASSLWSQGPGGEQYF. The CDR3 bases are TGTGCCAGCAGTTTATGGTCCCAGGGGCCAGGGGGGGAGCAGTACTTC. The V call is TRBV28, the J call TRBJ2-7; perhaps TRBD1 as D (7 bases). The CDR3 is 16 residues long. Trimming cost V 0 bases and J 7 bases, with 19 bases left between them. Germline V gene sequence: CDR1 MDHEN, CDR2 SYDVKM.

The CDR3 DNA is TGTGCCAGCAGTTTCGCAGGCACGGGTCCAAACATTCAGTACTTC. Translating it yields CASSFAGTGPNIQYF. The chain recombines TRBV28 with TRBJ2-4, with unresolved D. The germline gives CDR1 MDHEN, CDR2 SYDVKM. V was pared by 3 bases and J by 6 bases, with 15 bases between. There are 15 residues in the CDR3.

The chain combines TRBV7-6 with TRBJ2-3, with 11 bases lining up with TRBD2. V shed 5 bases and J 3 bases; nucleotides not matched to a gene: 7. Germline assignment: CDR1 SGHVS and CDR2 FNYEAQ. The CDR3 length is 16 residues. The CDR3 coding sequence is TGTGCCAGCAGCCCCATAGCGGGAGGGCTGACAGATACGCAGTATTTT. The encoded protein is CASSPIAGGLTDTQYF. Full variable domain (missing parts from reference TRBV7-6 and TRBJ2-3): GAGVSQSPRYKVTKRGQDVALRCDPISGHVSLYWYRQALGQGPEFLTYFNYEAQQDKSGLPNDRFSAERPEGSISTLTIQRTEQRDSAMYRCASSPIAGGLTDTQYFGPGTRLTVL.

V usage is TRBV2 and J usage is TRBJ2-1; D is possibly TRBD1 (5 bases). V was shortened by 2 bases and J by 0 bases, with 11 bases between the two germline ends. The germline V gene has CDR1 SNHLY and CDR2 FYNNEI. This CDR3 region has 16 residues. The CDR3 DNA reads TGTGCCAGCAGTGAATTGCAGGGTAGCTCCTACAATGAGCAGTTCTTC. It specifies CASSELQGSSYNEQFF.

This clone has just one count. The chain recombines TRBV11-2 with TRBJ2-4, with D perhaps given as TRBD1 or TRBD2 (5 bases each). Deletions cut 6 bases from V and 4 bases from J, with 13 bases between. Germline V gives CDR1 SGHAT, CDR2 FQNNGV. The CDR3 totals 14 residues. CDR3 sequence (DNA): TGTGCCAGCAGTCGGACGGGACGGAAAAACATTCAGTACTTC. Translating gives CASSRTGRKNIQYF.